Listed here are 8 T cell receptor beta chains from one sample, sequenced in a study of T-cell memory formation after mild COVID-19. TCRdb used MiXCR to reprocess the 5' RACE reads, holding one entry per CDR3 protein. The sample includes roughly 80,000 distinct CDR3 sequences, about 14% seen only once; the top ten take around 31%. The sequenced sample consisted of PBMCs or a T cell subset sorted from them (not recorded which). The receptors come from an adult woman who had mild COVID-19 (a few samples of this study predate the infection). Cell type and time point are not known.

The genes are TRBV29-1 and TRBJ2-7; D is undetermined. The CDR3 covers 12 residues. The ends were cut back, 6 bases at V and 1 base at J, with 10 bases in the middle. The germline gives CDR1 SQVTM, CDR2 ANQGSEA. The DNA for the CDR3 is TGCAGCGTCGACGACGGGTCCTACGAGCAGTACTTC. Amino acid sequence: CSVDDGSYEQYF.

This clonotype was detected only a few times. This rearrangement joins TRBV7-6 to TRBJ2-7; D uncertain. The CDR3 length is 15 residues. Between the trimmed V and J ends, which lost 5 bases and 3 bases, there was a span of 17 bases. CDR1 is SGHVS, CDR2 FNYEAQ, per germline. The CDR3 loop reads CASSPLSGKNYEQYF. The CDR3 nucleotides are TGTGCCAGCAGCCCGCTGTCTGGAAAAAACTACGAGCAGTACTTC.

This rearrangement joins TRBV7-3 to TRBJ2-1; TRBD2 might be the D (6 bases). CDR3 length equals 15 residues. V lost 5 bases, J lost 6 bases, and 17 bases lay in between. Germline values: CDR1 SGHTA, CDR2 FQGTGA. The CDR3 DNA follows: TGTGCCAGCAGCCCCTTTACGGGAGCTGGCAATGAGCAGTTCTTC. Its protein is CASSPFTGAGNEQFF.

This clonotype was picked up many times. The chain links TRBV9 to TRBJ2-3; D gene ambiguous. The CDR3 loop spans 12 amino acids. Trimming left V 4 bases short and J 6 bases short, with 9 bases between. Germline-derived CDR1 and CDR2 are SGDLS and YYNGEE. CDR3 sequence: CASSPSRDTQYF. DNA for the CDR3: TGTGCCAGCAGCCCTTCAAGGGATACGCAGTATTTT.

The chain has TRBV24-1 and TRBJ2-1; 8 nucleotides align to TRBD1. Per the germline V gene, CDR1 is KGHDR and CDR2 is SFDVKD. The CDR3 loop spans 13 amino acids. V shed 11 bases, J shed 6 bases, and the junction held 8 bases outside the gene matches. The CDR3 sequence: CAIRTGNGNEQFF. The CDR3 nucleotides read TGTGCCATACGGACAGGGAACGGCAATGAGCAGTTCTTC.

Many counts were recorded for this clonotype. The CDR3 spells CATSRLGGYDTEAFF. CDR3 DNA: TGTGCCACCAGCAGACTAGGGGGCTACGACACTGAAGCTTTCTTT. V is TRBV15 and J is TRBJ1-1; 7 nucleotides line up with TRBD1. V shed 2 bases and J 3 bases; nucleotides not matched to a gene: 6. The V gene's germline CDR1 is LNHNV and CDR2 YYDKDF (reference sequence). The CDR3 is made up of 15 amino acids.

This clonotype was counted at least ten times. The chain employs TRBV7-2 and TRBJ1-6, with D tentatively TRBD1 (5 bases). The CDR3 extends over 18 amino acids. V was cut by 5 bases and J by 7 bases, with 24 bases left in between. Germline lookup yields CDR1 SGHTA and CDR2 FQGNSA. The CDR3 loop is CASSALAAGTFGNSPLHF. The CDR3 region has the DNA TGTGCCAGCAGCGCGCTCGCGGCAGGGACGTTCGGCAATTCACCCCTCCACTTT.

The chain couples TRBV24-1 to TRBJ2-1, with D maybe TRBD1 (6 bases). The CDR3 has 16 amino acids. Germline-derived CDR1 and CDR2 are KGHDR and SFDVKD. V lost 1 base to trimming and J lost 6 bases, with 15 bases between them. CDR3 bases: TGTGCCACCAGTGATTTCGGCAGGGGCGGTGGCAATGAGCAGTTCTTC. It encodes CATSDFGRGGGNEQFF.